This TCR beta chain was recorded in a study of OX40 agonist ivuxolimab in advanced cancers. General study points: The work left the antigen specificity of expanded peripheral T cells undetermined. The study observed clonal expansion of CD4+ and CD8+ blood T cells by week 6 at 0.1 to 3.0 mg/kg.

Sequenced by immunoSEQ multiplex PCR; TCRdb stores in-frame clones only, minus some. The sample holds 59,000 or so clones, 82% seen once. The length of the CDR3 is 13 residues. Per the germline V gene, CDR1 is SQVTM and CDR2 is ANQGSEA. J was trimmed by 0 bases and V by 7 bases; bases with no gene match: 3. In regard to this clone: What it binds is unknown.

This sequence joins TRBV29-1 and TRBJ2-1; TRBD1 matches 7 bases. The material was CD4+ or CD8+ T cells sorted from blood, obtained in a trial of the OX40 agonist ivuxolimab. This TCR was sampled from an adult with an advanced solid tumor such as melanoma, head and neck, liver or kidney cancer. CDR3 protein: CSADRSSYNEQFF. DNA of the CDR3: TGCAGCGCGGACAGGAGCTCCTACAATGAGCAGTTCTTC.